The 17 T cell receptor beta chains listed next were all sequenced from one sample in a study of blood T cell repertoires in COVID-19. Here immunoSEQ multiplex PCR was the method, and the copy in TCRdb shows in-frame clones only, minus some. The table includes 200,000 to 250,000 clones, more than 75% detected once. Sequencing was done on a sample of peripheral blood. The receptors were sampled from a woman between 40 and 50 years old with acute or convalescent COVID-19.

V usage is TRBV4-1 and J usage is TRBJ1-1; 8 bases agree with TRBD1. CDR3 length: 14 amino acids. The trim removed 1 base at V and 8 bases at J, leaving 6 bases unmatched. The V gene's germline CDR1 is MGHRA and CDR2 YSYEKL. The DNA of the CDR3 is TGCGCCAGCAGCCAAGGGGACAGGCTACAAGAAGCTTTCTTT. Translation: CASSQGDRLQEAFF.

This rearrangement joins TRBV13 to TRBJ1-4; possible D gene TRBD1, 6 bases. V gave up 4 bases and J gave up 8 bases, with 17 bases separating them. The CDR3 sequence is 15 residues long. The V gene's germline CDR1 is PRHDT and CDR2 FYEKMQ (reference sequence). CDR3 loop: CASSSPDRSGEKLFF. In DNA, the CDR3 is TGTGCCAGCAGCTCCCCTGACAGGAGTGGGGAAAAACTGTTTTTT.

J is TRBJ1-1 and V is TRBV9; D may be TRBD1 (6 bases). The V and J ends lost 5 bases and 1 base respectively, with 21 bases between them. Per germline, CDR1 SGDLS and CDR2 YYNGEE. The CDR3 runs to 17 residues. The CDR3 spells CASSHKLGQGRNTEAFF. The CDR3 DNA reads TGTGCCAGCAGTCATAAGTTAGGGCAGGGGAGGAACACTGAAGCTTTCTTT.

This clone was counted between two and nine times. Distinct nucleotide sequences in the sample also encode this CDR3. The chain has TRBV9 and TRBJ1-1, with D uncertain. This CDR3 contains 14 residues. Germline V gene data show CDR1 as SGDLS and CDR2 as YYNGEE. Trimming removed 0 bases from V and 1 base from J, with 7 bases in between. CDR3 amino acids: CASSVAEGNTEAFF. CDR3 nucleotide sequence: TGTGCCAGCAGCGTAGCCGAGGGGAACACTGAAGCTTTCTTT.

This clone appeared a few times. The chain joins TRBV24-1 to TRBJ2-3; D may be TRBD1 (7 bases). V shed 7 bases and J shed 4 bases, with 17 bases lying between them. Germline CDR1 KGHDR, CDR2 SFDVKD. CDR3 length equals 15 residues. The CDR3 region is CATSDRVGRPDTQYF. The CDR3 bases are TGTGCCACCAGCGACAGGGTGGGGAGGCCAGATACGCAGTATTTT.

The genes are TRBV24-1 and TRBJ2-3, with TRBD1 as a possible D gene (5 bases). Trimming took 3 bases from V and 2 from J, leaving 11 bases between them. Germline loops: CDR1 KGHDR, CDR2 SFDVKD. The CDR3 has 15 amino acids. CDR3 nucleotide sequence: TGTGCCACCAGTGATCGAACAGGATACACAGATACGCAGTATTTT. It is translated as CATSDRTGYTDTQYF.

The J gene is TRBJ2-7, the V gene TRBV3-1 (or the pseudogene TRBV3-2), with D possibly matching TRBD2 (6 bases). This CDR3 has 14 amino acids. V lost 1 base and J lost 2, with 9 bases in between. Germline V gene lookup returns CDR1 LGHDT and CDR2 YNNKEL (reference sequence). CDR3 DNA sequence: TGTGCCAGCAGCCAAGCCCGGAGGGCCTACGAGCAGTACTTC. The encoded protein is CASSQARRAYEQYF.

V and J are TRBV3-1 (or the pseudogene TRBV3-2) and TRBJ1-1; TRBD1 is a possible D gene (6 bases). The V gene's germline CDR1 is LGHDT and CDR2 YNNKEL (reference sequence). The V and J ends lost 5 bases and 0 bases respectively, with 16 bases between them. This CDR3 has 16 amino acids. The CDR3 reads CASSYYRTALNTEAFF. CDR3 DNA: TGTGCCAGCAGCTACTACAGGACAGCTTTGAACACTGAAGCTTTCTTT.

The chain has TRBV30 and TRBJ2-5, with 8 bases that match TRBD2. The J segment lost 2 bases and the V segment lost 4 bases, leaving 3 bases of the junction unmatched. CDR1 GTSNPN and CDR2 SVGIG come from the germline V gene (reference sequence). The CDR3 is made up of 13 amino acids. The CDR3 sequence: CAWKVAGQETQYF. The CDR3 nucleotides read TGTGCCTGGAAGGTAGCGGGGCAAGAGACCCAGTACTTC.

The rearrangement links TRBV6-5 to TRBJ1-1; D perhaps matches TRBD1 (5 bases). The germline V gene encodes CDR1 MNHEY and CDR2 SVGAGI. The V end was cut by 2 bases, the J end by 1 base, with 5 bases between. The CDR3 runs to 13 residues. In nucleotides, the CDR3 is TGTGCCAGCAGTTACAGGGGGAACACTGAAGCTTTCTTT. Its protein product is CASSYRGNTEAFF.

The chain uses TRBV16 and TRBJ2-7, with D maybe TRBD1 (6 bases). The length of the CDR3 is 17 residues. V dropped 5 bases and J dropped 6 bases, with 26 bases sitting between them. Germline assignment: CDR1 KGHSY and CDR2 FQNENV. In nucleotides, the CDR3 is TGTGCCAGCAGCAATAAGCCCGGGACACCGTCGTACGGCGAGCAGTACTTC. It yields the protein CASSNKPGTPSYGEQYF.

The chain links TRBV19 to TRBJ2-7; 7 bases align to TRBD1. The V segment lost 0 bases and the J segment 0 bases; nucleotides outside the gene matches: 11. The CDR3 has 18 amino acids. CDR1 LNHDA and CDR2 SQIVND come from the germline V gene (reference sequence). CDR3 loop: CASSIEVGQVLYSYEQYF. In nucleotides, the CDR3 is TGTGCCAGTAGTATAGAGGTAGGACAGGTTCTTTACTCCTACGAGCAGTACTTC.

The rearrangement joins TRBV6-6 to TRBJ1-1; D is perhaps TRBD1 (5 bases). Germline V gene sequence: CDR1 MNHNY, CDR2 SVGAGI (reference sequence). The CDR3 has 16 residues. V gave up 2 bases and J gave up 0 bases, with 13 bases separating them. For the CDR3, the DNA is TGTGCCAGCAGTTACACCGCCGGGGGGATGAACACTGAAGCTTTCTTT. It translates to CASSYTAGGMNTEAFF.

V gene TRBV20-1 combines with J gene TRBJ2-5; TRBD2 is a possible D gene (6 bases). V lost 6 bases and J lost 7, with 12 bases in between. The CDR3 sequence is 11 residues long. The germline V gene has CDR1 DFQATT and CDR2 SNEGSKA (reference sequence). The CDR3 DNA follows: TGCAGTGCGCCTAGGGGAGGGACCCAGTACTTC. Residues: CSAPRGGTQYF.

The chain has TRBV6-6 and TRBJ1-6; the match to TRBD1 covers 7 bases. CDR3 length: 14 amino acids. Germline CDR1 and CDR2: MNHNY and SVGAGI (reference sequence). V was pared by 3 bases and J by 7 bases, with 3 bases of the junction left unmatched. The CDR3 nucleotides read TGTGCCAGCAGTTATTTGGACAGGAATTCACCCCTCCACTTT. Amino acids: CASSYLDRNSPLHF.

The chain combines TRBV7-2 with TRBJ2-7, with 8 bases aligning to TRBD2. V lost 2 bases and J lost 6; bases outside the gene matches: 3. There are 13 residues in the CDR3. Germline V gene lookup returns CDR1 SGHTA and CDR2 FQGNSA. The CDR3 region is CASSLRAGGEQYF. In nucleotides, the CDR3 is TGTGCCAGCAGCTTAAGGGCGGGGGGCGAGCAGTACTTC.

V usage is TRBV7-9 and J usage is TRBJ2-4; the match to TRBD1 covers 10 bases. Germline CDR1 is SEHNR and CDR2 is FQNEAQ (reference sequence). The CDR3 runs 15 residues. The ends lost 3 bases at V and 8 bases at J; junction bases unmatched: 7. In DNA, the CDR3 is TGTGCCAGCAGCTTTTCTGGGACAGGGGCACACATTCAGTACTTC. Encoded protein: CASSFSGTGAHIQYF.